This is a list of T cell receptor beta chains from one sample in a study of blood T cells in healthy people across ages. TCRdb re-called the 5' RACE reads through MiXCR, storing one row per CDR3 protein. The data contain around 870,000 distinct CDR3 sequences, 25% to 30% of them singletons. Sequences were obtained from blood. The receptors come from a woman at least 80 years old in good health. Each CDR3 is given with its conserved first and last residue. Fields, in order: CDR3 protein, CDR3 DNA, clone size, J gene, D gene, V gene. A D gene is named only where the DNA matches it firmly. The listing skips clone size in some rows; elsewhere it reads once, few, many or a size class.

CSAEEGASLDGYTF	TGCAGCGCCGAGGAGGGGGCCAGCCTCGATGGCTACACCTTC	once	TRBJ1-2	TRBD1	TRBV29-1
CASGLVGQNYGYTF	TGTGCTAGTGGTTTGGTAGGACAGAACTATGGCTACACCTTC	few	TRBJ1-2	NA	TRBV12-5
CSVVLGATEAFF	TGCAGCGTTGTATTGGGAGCCACTGAAGCTTTCTTT	NA	TRBJ1-1	NA	TRBV29-1
CASTNGGGPYNEQFF	TGTGCCAGCACCAACGGCGGGGGTCCCTACAATGAGCAGTTCTTC	many	TRBJ2-1	TRBD2	TRBV6-2/TRBV6-3
CASSGLYNSPLHF	TGTGCCAGCAGCGGCCTGTATAATTCACCCCTCCACTTT	few	TRBJ1-6	NA	TRBV9
CASSQGVGSYEQYF	TGTGCCAGCAGCCAGGGGGTGGGCAGCTACGAGCAGTACTTC	NA	TRBJ2-7	TRBD1	TRBV7-8
CASRIQGSNTEAFF	TGTGCCAGCAGGATACAGGGTAGTAACACTGAAGCTTTCTTT	few	TRBJ1-1	NA	TRBV7-2
CTSSLAGGRTTEAFF	TGTACCAGCAGCTTGGCGGGGGGACGAACGACTGAAGCTTTCTTT	once	TRBJ1-1	NA	TRBV7-8
CASSLAQGSFNEQFF	TGTGCCAGCAGCTTAGCCCAGGGGTCCTTCAATGAGCAGTTCTTC	once	TRBJ2-1	NA	TRBV7-2
CASSLDVGGNYGYTF	TGTGCCAGCAGCTTAGATGTGGGGGGCAACTATGGCTACACCTTC	few	TRBJ1-2	NA	TRBV7-9
CASRKGDEQYF	TGTGCCAGCAGGAAGGGGGATGAGCAGTACTTC	NA	TRBJ2-5	NA	TRBV2
CSARHLTGEQYF	TGCAGTGCTAGACACTTGACGGGAGAGCAGTACTTC	many	TRBJ2-7	NA	TRBV20-1
CASSSYIGTNEKLFF	TGTGCCAGCAGCTCATACATAGGAACTAATGAAAAACTGTTTTTT	many	TRBJ1-4	NA	TRBV7-9
CSADTGTNQPQHF	TGCAGTGCGGATACAGGGACCAATCAGCCCCAGCATTTT	few	TRBJ1-5	NA	TRBV20-1
CASSPGTGGGEQFF	TGTGCCAGCAGCCCCGGGACAGGGGGGGGTGAGCAGTTCTTC	many	TRBJ2-1	TRBD1	TRBV7-2
CASSILTANTGELFF	TGTGCCAGCAGCATCTTGACAGCGAACACCGGGGAGCTGTTTTTT	NA	TRBJ2-2	NA	TRBV5-5
CASSVEQFNNEQFF	TGTGCCAGCAGCGTGGAGCAGTTCAACAATGAGCAGTTCTTC	NA	TRBJ2-1	NA	TRBV5-6
CASSQYNTITGELFF	TGTGCCAGCAGCCAATATAACACCATTACCGGGGAGCTGTTTTTT	NA	TRBJ2-2	NA	TRBV16
CATSRGGSGGGTDTQYF	TGTGCCACCAGCAGAGGCGGTAGCGGGGGGGGCACAGATACGCAGTATTTT	few	TRBJ2-3	TRBD2	TRBV15
CSARELDEQFF	TGCAGTGCTAGGGAGCTGGATGAGCAGTTCTTC	few	TRBJ2-1	NA	TRBV20-1
CASTSGGTSYEQYF	TGTGCCAGTACTAGCGGGGGTACATCCTACGAGCAGTACTTC	many	TRBJ2-7	TRBD2	TRBV28
CAISDGEPGYTF	TGTGCCATCAGTGACGGGGAGCCTGGCTACACCTTC	many	TRBJ1-2	NA	TRBV10-3
CASSPGQGTTSTDTQYF	TGTGCCAGCAGCCCGGGACAGGGAACCACTAGCACAGATACGCAGTATTTT	many	TRBJ2-3	TRBD1	TRBV5-8
CSAQGPGAGYEQYF	TGCAGTGCCCAGGGGCCGGGGGCTGGCTACGAGCAGTACTTC	many	TRBJ2-7	NA	TRBV20-1
CAGGGETQYF	TGTGCCGGCGGTGGGGAGACCCAGTACTTC	once	TRBJ2-5	NA	TRBV11-2
CASSLGFRSGLSEQYF	TGTGCCAGCAGCTTAGGTTTCCGTTCAGGGCTCTCCGAGCAGTACTTC	many	TRBJ2-7	NA	TRBV7-2
CASSLYGGGDYEQYF	TGTGCCAGCAGCTTATACGGAGGGGGGGACTACGAGCAGTACTTC	many	TRBJ2-7	NA	TRBV7-2
CASRPLGDTEAFF	TGTGCCAGCAGGCCGCTGGGGGACACTGAAGCTTTCTTT	few	TRBJ1-1	NA	TRBV25-1
CASSPGRSYEKLFF	TGCGCCAGCAGCCCGGGACGTAGCTATGAAAAACTGTTTTTT	many	TRBJ1-4	NA	TRBV4-3
CSARVPSSGRPPYNEQFF	TGCAGTGCTAGAGTCCCATCTAGCGGGAGGCCCCCCTACAATGAGCAGTTCTTC	NA	TRBJ2-1	TRBD2	TRBV20-1
CASSLVQGGGGKNIQYF	TGTGCCAGCAGCTTAGTTCAGGGCGGGGGGGGGAAAAACATTCAGTACTTC	few	TRBJ2-4	TRBD2	TRBV7-9
CSVEIRDYERYF	TGCAGCGTCGAAATCAGGGACTACGAGCGGTACTTC	NA	TRBJ2-7	TRBD2	TRBV29-1
CASSLGAGRENTQYF	TGTGCCAGCAGTTTAGGGGCGGGACGGGAGAACACGCAGTATTTT	once	TRBJ2-3	NA	TRBV12-3/TRBV12-4
CASRRGQGESTEAFF	TGCGCCAGCAGGCGCGGACAGGGAGAAAGCACTGAAGCTTTCTTT	NA	TRBJ1-1	TRBD1	TRBV5-1
CASGTGGPWGEKFF	TGTGCTAGTGGTACAGGGGGCCCCTGGGGCGAGAAGTTCTTC	NA	TRBJ2-1	TRBD1	TRBV12-5
CASSYLQGRSEAFF	TGTGCCAGCAGTTACCTCCAGGGAAGGAGTGAAGCTTTCTTT	NA	TRBJ1-1	NA	TRBV6-5
CSARRDRNEKLFF	TGCAGTGCTCGCCGGGACAGGAATGAAAAACTGTTTTTT	NA	TRBJ1-4	TRBD1	TRBV20-1
CASRRDTLNEQFF	TGTGCCAGCAGGCGGGACACCTTAAATGAGCAGTTCTTC	many	TRBJ2-1	NA	TRBV6-2/TRBV6-3
CASSLALKQKNTGELFF	TGTGCCAGCAGCTTAGCTTTGAAACAGAAGAACACCGGGGAGCTGTTTTTT	NA	TRBJ2-2	NA	TRBV7-8
CASSERPRGLSYEQYF	TGTGCCAGCAGTGAAAGACCACGGGGCCTCTCCTACGAGCAGTACTTC	many	TRBJ2-7	NA	TRBV6-1
CASSWLSGQHYEQYF	TGCGCCAGCAGCTGGCTGTCGGGACAGCACTACGAGCAGTACTTC	many	TRBJ2-7	TRBD1	TRBV5-1
CASSQDLIGGPGETQYF	TGCGCCAGCAGCCAAGACCTGATCGGGGGGCCGGGGGAGACCCAGTACTTC	many	TRBJ2-5	NA	TRBV4-1
CASSLGGQGGETQYF	TGTGCCAGCAGTTTGGGCGGACAGGGGGGGGAGACCCAGTACTTC	many	TRBJ2-5	TRBD1	TRBV6-2/TRBV6-3
CASSIVGLNTEAFF	TGTGCCAGCAGCATCGTGGGACTGAACACTGAAGCTTTCTTT	NA	TRBJ1-1	NA	TRBV27
CSASSYRGSTDTQYF	TGCAGTGCTTCATCCTACAGAGGTAGTACAGATACGCAGTATTTT	many	TRBJ2-3	NA	TRBV20-1
CASSLRWLQQETQYF	TGTGCCAGCAGCTTGCGGTGGCTGCAACAAGAGACCCAGTACTTC	NA	TRBJ2-5	NA	TRBV5-5
CASSYRGYSLLHF	TGTGCCAGCAGCTATCGGGGTTATTCACTCCTCCACTTT	NA	TRBJ1-6	NA	TRBV7-2
CASTRSTNVRTF	TGTGCCAGCACTAGGTCCACCAACGTCCGGACTTTC	NA	TRBJ2-6	NA	TRBV12-3/TRBV12-4
CASSPRAGEETQYF	TGTGCCAGCAGCCCACGAGCAGGGGAGGAGACCCAGTACTTC	many	TRBJ2-5	NA	TRBV6-2/TRBV6-3
CASSSGDREWSSYNEQFF	TGTGCCAGCAGTTCCGGGGACAGGGAATGGAGCTCCTACAATGAGCAGTTCTTC	many	TRBJ2-1	TRBD1	TRBV12-3/TRBV12-4
CASRKFRGVNTEAFF	TGTGCCAGCAGAAAGTTCAGGGGGGTGAACACTGAAGCTTTCTTT	few	TRBJ1-1	TRBD1	TRBV12-3/TRBV12-4
CASSHPDPGVTQPQHF	TGTGCCAGCAGTCACCCCGACCCGGGGGTGACTCAGCCCCAGCATTTT	NA	TRBJ1-5	NA	TRBV6-2/TRBV6-3
CACSLSGRTNTGELFF	TGTGCCTGCAGCTTAAGTGGCAGGACGAACACCGGGGAGCTGTTTTTT	NA	TRBJ2-2	NA	TRBV7-2